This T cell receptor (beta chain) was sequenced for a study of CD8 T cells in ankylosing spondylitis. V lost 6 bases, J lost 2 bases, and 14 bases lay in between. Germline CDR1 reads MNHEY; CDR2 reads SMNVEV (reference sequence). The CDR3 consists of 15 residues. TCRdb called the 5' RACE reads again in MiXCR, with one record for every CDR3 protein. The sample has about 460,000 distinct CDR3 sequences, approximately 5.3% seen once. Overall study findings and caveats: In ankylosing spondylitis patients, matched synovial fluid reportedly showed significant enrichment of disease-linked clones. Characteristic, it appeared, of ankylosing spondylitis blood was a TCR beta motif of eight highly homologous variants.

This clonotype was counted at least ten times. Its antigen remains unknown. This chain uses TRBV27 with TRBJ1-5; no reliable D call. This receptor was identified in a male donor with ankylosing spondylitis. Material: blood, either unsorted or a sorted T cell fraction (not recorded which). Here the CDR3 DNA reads TGTGCCAGCAGGAGGAAAGAGCAGGGCAATCAGCCCCAGCATTTT. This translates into CASRRKEQGNQPQHF.